What follows describes a single TCR beta chain. Its specificity is unknown. The isolated RNA, all of it, was reverse transcribed, so expressed TCRB transcripts were what got sequenced. Profiling relied on immunoSEQ multiplex PCR, and the TCRdb table lists in-frame clones only, not all of them. The sample records 400,000 to 450,000 clones, roughly 13% being singletons. The sample comes from a study of beta chain features in type 1 diabetes. Study information: The examined sorted cells totaled roughly 110,000,000 across samples. Overall study findings and caveats: The study found that naive, central memory and Treg TCRB repertoires appeared more similar in patients than in healthy donors. A possible short-template PCR bias applies equally to patients and controls.

Sorting produced populations that all topped 95% purity. Germline V gene lookup returns CDR1 SEHNR and CDR2 FQNEAQ (reference sequence). This CDR3 comprises 14 residues. V shed 7 bases and J shed 2 bases, with 14 bases lying between them. The J gene is TRBJ2-5, the V gene TRBV7-9, with a possible D match to TRBD2 (5 bases). The sequenced sample was naive CD4+ T cells from blood. The clonotype was recovered from a man aged 25-45 years in good health. CDR3 protein: CASTIETTQETQYF. The DNA of the CDR3 is TGTGCCAGCACTATAGAGACTACACAAGAGACCCAGTACTTC.